This T cell receptor beta chain was observed in a study of blood T cell repertoires in COVID-19. Study-wide background: Both acute and convalescent COVID-19 samples were obtained from the United States, Italy and Spain. T cells, B-cell-depleted T cells, or PBMCs supplied cDNA or gDNA.

Authors' analysis steps: Amplifying reference gene primers gave estimates of nucleated cell counts. Sequencing used immunoSEQ multiplex PCR; TCRdb keeps in-frame clones, though not all of them. V and J calls and clone size are as listed in that table; D and trimming were resolved from the DNA. The sample includes roughly 160,000 clones, 88% of them seen just once. The CDR3 loop spans 14 amino acids. The V gene end was trimmed by 0 bases and the J gene end by 9 bases; junction bases not matched to a gene: 4. Germline V CDR1 and CDR2: MNHEY, SVGAGI. The chain employs TRBV6-5 and TRBJ2-4, with 8 bases aligning to TRBD1. The sequencing sample was made of peripheral blood. The sequence derives from a man aged 55 to 70 with acute or convalescent COVID-19. The CDR3 loop reads CASSYSTGAGIQYF. DNA of the CDR3: TGTGCCAGCAGTTACTCGACAGGGGCAGGCATTCAGTACTTC.